A single sample is the source of the 17 T cell receptor beta chains below, sequenced in a study of control samples from healthy donors and cancer patients. Assay used: immunoSEQ multiplex PCR; TCRdb lists only in-frame clones, some missing. Among tens of thousands of clones listed, around four fifths were seen once. The sample taken for sequencing was blood. The receptors come from a man aged 25-45 years in good health.

V is TRBV19 and J is TRBJ1-6, with 7 nucleotides matching TRBD1. CDR1 and CDR2 from the germline V gene are LNHDA and SQIVND (reference sequence). This CDR3 contains 13 residues. Unmatched junction bases numbered 4, after V lost 7 bases and J lost 7 bases. CDR3 DNA: TGTGCCAGTACGCCACAGGGGAATTCACCCCTCCACTTT. This gives the protein CASTPQGNSPLHF.

The V and J genes are TRBV5-1 and TRBJ2-7; D is ambiguous. Trimming took 0 bases from V and 4 from J, leaving 2 bases between them. Germline V CDR1 and CDR2: SGHRS, YFSETQ. The CDR3 loop spans 11 amino acids. The DNA of the CDR3 is TGCGCCAGCAGCTTGGATTACGAGCAGTACTTC. This gives the protein CASSLDYEQYF.

The rearrangement links TRBV6-1 to TRBJ2-3; no firm D call. This CDR3 has 13 amino acids. Looked up from germline, CDR1 is MNHNS and CDR2 is SASEGT. V lost 0 bases to trimming and J lost 3 bases, with 4 bases between them. CDR3 in amino acids: CASSEAPTDTQYF. The CDR3 DNA follows: TGTGCCAGCAGTGAAGCGCCGACAGATACGCAGTATTTT.

CDR3 DNA: TGTGCCAGCAGCCCTAAGTTCGTAGCTTTCTTT. Translated: CASSPKFVAFF. The chain joins TRBV7-9 to TRBJ1-1; D remains unclear. This CDR3 comprises 11 residues. V lost 5 bases and J 10 bases, leaving 11 bases between the germline ends. Per the germline V gene, CDR1 is SEHNR and CDR2 is FQNEAQ (reference sequence).

V gene TRBV11-2 combines with J gene TRBJ2-3, with D hard to call. Germline V gene lookup returns CDR1 SGHAT and CDR2 FQNNGV. With 0 bases removed from V and 2 bases from J, the gap between germline ends came to 6 bases. The CDR3 has 14 amino acids. The CDR3 region is CASSLELHTDTQYF. In nucleotides, the CDR3 is TGTGCCAGCAGCTTAGAACTACACACAGATACGCAGTATTTT.

The chain recombines TRBV19 with TRBJ1-6, with D perhaps TRBD1 (5 bases). The germline V gene has CDR1 LNHDA and CDR2 SQIVND (reference sequence). The CDR3 sequence is 13 residues long. Trimming shortened V by 6 bases and J by 10 bases, and 13 bases separated the two germline ends. The CDR3 here is CASRTDSGSPLHF. The CDR3 nucleotides read TGTGCCAGTAGGACCGACAGTGGGTCACCCCTCCACTTT.

The chain has TRBV2 and TRBJ1-6; unclear D gene. The CDR3 sequence is 13 residues long. V gave up 5 bases and J gave up 7 bases, with 9 bases separating them. From germline, CDR1 is SNHLY and CDR2 FYNNEI. The CDR3 coding sequence is TGTGCCAGCAGTCCGGAAGGGAATTCACCCCTCCACTTT. This translates into CASSPEGNSPLHF.

The chain joins TRBV2 to TRBJ1-5; D is uncertain. The CDR3 is 16 amino acids. CDR1 and CDR2 from the germline V gene are SNHLY and FYNNEI. V was trimmed by 3 bases and J by 9 bases, leaving 21 bases between them. CDR3 nucleotide sequence: TGTGCCAGCAGTGATGTAACGAACCCATCGATGTCGCCCCAGCATTTT. Translated, it gives CASSDVTNPSMSPQHF.

This rearrangement joins TRBV13 to TRBJ1-2; D possibly corresponds to TRBD1 (5 bases). The CDR3 has 15 amino acids. Trimming took 7 bases from V and 2 from J, leaving 17 bases between them. The germline gives CDR1 PRHDT, CDR2 FYEKMQ (reference sequence). Written as DNA, the CDR3 is TGTGCCAGCACCCCTCCTCAGGGCCGAAACTATGGCTACACCTTC. Amino acid sequence: CASTPPQGRNYGYTF.

This clone is a singleton in its sample. This CDR3 is CASSETGQGVDQPQHF. The CDR3 DNA reads TGCGCCAGCAGTGAGACGGGACAGGGGGTGGATCAGCCCCAGCATTTT. The chain joins TRBV10-1 to TRBJ1-5; 11 positions match TRBD1. With V trimmed by 2 bases and J by 5 bases, 5 bases remained unmatched. This CDR3 comprises 16 residues. CDR1 WNHNN and CDR2 SYGVQD come from the germline V gene (reference sequence).

The chain links TRBV28 to TRBJ1-1; 10 bases are a match to TRBD1. Per germline, CDR1 MDHEN and CDR2 SYDVKM. The trim removed 6 bases at V and 1 base at J, leaving 8 bases unmatched. This CDR3 has 16 residues. The DNA of the CDR3 is TGTGCCAGCAGGACAGGGGGCCCAGTCAAGAACACTGAAGCTTTCTTT. This encodes CASRTGGPVKNTEAFF.

This clone has only one observation. The chain is built from TRBV9 and TRBJ2-3, with D hard to call. From germline, CDR1 is SGDLS and CDR2 YYNGEE. The CDR3 runs 12 residues. V was shortened by 0 bases and J by 5 bases, with 4 bases between the two germline ends. In DNA, the CDR3 is TGTGCCAGCAGCGTAGCAGGAGATACGCAGTATTTT. It specifies CASSVAGDTQYF.

This clone has a single count. CDR3 sequence reads: CASSLQRGNTDTQYF. In nucleotides, the CDR3 is TGTGCCAGCAGTTTGCAGCGGGGGAACACAGATACGCAGTATTTT. The rearrangement joins TRBV28 to TRBJ2-3; 8 nucleotides agree with TRBD2. V lost 3 bases and J lost 2; bases outside the gene matches: 4. The CDR3 spans 15 residues. The V gene's germline CDR1 is MDHEN and CDR2 SYDVKM. Supplemented by reference TRBV28 and TRBJ2-3, the full variable domain reads DVKVTQSSRYLVKRTGEKVFLECVQDMDHENMFWYRQDPGLGLRLIYFSYDVKMKEKGDIPEGYSVSREKKERFSLILESASTNQTSMYLCASSLQRGNTDTQYFGPGTRLTVL.

The J gene is TRBJ2-1, the V gene TRBV3-1 (or the pseudogene TRBV3-2), with 12 positions matching TRBD2. Trimming removed 0 bases from V and 14 bases from J; junction bases left unmatched: 2. CDR3 length equals 13 residues. Germline lookup yields CDR1 LGHDT and CDR2 YNNKEL (reference sequence). Written as DNA, the CDR3 is TGTGCCAGCAGCCAAGAAAGGACTAGCGGGGAGTTCTTC. It codes for CASSQERTSGEFF.

The chain links TRBV5-5 to TRBJ2-7; D perhaps matches TRBD1 (5 bases). The CDR3 sequence is 17 residues long. CDR1 and CDR2 from the germline V gene are SGHKS and YYEKEE (reference sequence). The V end lost 5 bases, the J end lost 0 bases, and 21 bases lay between the germline ends. The CDR3 spells CASRVVAGRVSSYEQYF. In DNA, the CDR3 is TGTGCCAGCAGAGTAGTAGCCGGCAGGGTGAGCTCCTACGAGCAGTACTTC.

This rearrangement joins TRBV10-1 to TRBJ2-1; the D gene is possibly TRBD2 (5 bases). CDR3 length: 17 residues. The germline V gene encodes CDR1 WNHNN and CDR2 SYGVQD (reference sequence). V lost 0 bases, J lost 8 bases, and 20 bases lay in between. The CDR3 DNA sequence: TGCGCCAGCAGTGAGTCGCCACCTACGGGATCCCGCGATGAGCAGTTCTTC. Its translation is CASSESPPTGSRDEQFF.

V and J are TRBV18 and TRBJ2-1; 7 positions match TRBD1. Trimming removed 3 bases from V and 8 bases from J; junction bases left unmatched: 1. Germline CDR1 and CDR2: KGHSH and LQKENI. This CDR3 has 12 residues. The CDR3 nucleotides read TGTGCCAGCTCACCCCAGGGGGATGAGCAGTTCTTC. This encodes CASSPQGDEQFF.